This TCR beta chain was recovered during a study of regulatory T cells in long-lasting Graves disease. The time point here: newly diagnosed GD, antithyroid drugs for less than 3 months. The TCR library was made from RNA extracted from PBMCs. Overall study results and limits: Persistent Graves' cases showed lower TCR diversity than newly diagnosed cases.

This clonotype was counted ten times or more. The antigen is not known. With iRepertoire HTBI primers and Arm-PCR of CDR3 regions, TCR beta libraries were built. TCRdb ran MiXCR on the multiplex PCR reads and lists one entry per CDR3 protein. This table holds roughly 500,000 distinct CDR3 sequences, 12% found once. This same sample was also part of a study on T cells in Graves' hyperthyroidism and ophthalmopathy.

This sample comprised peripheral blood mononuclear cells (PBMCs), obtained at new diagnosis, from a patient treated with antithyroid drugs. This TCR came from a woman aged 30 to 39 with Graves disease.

CDR3: CSARERSYEQYF. The CDR3 nucleotides are TGCAGTGCTAGAGAACGGAGCTACGAGCAGTACTTC. The chain uses TRBV20-1 and TRBJ2-7; D not resolved. Germline values: CDR1 DFQATT, CDR2 SNEGSKA (reference sequence). The CDR3 extends over 12 amino acids. Trimming removed 0 bases from V and 3 bases from J, with 6 bases in between.